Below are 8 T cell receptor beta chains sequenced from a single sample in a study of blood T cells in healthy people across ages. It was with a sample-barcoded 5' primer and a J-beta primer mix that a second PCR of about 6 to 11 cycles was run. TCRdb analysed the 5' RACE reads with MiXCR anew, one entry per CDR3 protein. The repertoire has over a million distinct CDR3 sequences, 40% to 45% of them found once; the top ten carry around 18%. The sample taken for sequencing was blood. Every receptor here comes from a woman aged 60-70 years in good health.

The CDR3 sequence: CASSEDSGMSYEQYF. The CDR3, as DNA: TGTGCCAGCAGTGAGGATAGCGGGATGAGTTATGAGCAGTACTTC. The V gene is TRBV2, the J gene TRBJ2-5; 8 positions agree with TRBD2. The CDR3 sequence is 15 residues long. Germline CDR1 and CDR2: SNHLY and FYNNEI. Trimming removed 3 bases from V and 11 bases from J; junction bases left unmatched: 14.

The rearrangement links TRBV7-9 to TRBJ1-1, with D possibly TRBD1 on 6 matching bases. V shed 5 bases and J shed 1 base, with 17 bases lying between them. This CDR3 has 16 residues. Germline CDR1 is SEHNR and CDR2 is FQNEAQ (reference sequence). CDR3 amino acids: CASSPRSGHRNTEAFF. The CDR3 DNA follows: TGTGCCAGCAGCCCGAGATCGGGACATCGGAACACTGAAGCTTTCTTT.

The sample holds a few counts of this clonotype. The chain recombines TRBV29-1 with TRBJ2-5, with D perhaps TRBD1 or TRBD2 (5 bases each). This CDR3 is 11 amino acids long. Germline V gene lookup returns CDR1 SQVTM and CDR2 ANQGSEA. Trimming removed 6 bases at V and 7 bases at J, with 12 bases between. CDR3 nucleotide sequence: TGCAGCGTCCGGACGAGGGGGACCCAGTACTTC. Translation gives CSVRTRGTQYF.

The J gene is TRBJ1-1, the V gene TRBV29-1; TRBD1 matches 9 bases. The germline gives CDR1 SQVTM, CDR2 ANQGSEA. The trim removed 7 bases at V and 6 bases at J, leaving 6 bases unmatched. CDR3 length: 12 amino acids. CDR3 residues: CSAGTGRSEAFF. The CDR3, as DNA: TGCAGCGCCGGGACAGGGCGTTCTGAAGCTTTCTTT.

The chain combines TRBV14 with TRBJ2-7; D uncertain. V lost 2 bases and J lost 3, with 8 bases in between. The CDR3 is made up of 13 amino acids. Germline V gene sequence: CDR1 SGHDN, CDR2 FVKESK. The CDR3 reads CASSQSPYYEQYF. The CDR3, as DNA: TGTGCCAGCAGCCAATCACCTTACTACGAGCAGTACTTC.

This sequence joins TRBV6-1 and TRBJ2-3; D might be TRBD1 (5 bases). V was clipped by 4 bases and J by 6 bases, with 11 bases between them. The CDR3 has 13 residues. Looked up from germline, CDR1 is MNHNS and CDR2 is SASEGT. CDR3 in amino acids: CASSGGPRDTQYF. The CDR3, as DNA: TGTGCCAGCAGTGGGGGCCCCCGGGATACGCAGTATTTT.

CDR3 nucleotide sequence: TGTGCCAGCAGCCCCGCACCTAACTATGGCTACACCTTC. As protein: CASSPAPNYGYTF. The V and J genes are TRBV14 and TRBJ1-2, with unresolved D. Trimming removed 4 bases from V and 0 bases from J, with 6 bases in between. CDR1 and CDR2 from the germline V gene are SGHDN and FVKESK. This CDR3 contains 13 residues.

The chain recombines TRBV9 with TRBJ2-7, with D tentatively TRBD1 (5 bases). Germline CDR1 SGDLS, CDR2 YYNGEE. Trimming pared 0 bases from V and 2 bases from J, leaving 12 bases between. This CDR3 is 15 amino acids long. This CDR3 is CASSVEASGPYEQYF. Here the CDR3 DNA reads TGTGCCAGCAGCGTAGAAGCCTCAGGGCCCTACGAGCAGTACTTC.